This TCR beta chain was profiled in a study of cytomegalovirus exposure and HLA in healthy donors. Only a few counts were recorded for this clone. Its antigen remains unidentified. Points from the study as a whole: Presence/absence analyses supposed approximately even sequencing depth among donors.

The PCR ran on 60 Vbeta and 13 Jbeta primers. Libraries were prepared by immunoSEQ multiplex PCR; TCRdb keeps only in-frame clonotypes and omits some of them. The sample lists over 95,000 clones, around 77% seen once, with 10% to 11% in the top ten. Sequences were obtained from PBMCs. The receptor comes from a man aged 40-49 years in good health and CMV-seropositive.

CDR3 loop: CASGRTDSNQPQHF. CDR3 bases: TGTGCCAGCGGCCGGACAGATAGCAATCAGCCCCAGCATTTT. The chain links TRBV6-1 to TRBJ1-5, with D possibly matching TRBD1 (6 bases). Germline V CDR1 and CDR2: MNHNS, SASEGT. The V end was cut by 8 bases, the J end by 0 bases, with 11 bases between. CDR3 size: 14 residues.